This TCR beta chain was documented in a study of T cell changes during pregnancy in multiple sclerosis. The CDR3 length is 15 residues. Trimming at V came to 3 bases and at J to 2 bases, leaving 2 bases not matched to a gene. Germline lookup yields CDR1 SGHRS and CDR2 YFSETQ. TCRdb's copy holds only in-frame clones and misses some; the assay was immunoSEQ multiplex PCR. The sample records some 68,000 clones, roughly nine tenths being singletons. The sequence derives from a female donor with multiple sclerosis, enrolled in a pregnancy study. The sample was peripheral blood, taken in the second trimester of pregnancy. J is TRBJ1-4 and V is TRBV5-1; 9 bases match TRBD1. The CDR3 loop reads CASSSGQGTNEKLFF. The DNA of the CDR3 is TGCGCCAGCAGCTCCGGACAGGGGACTAATGAAAAACTGTTTTTT.